This is a list of T cell receptor beta chains from one sample in a study of cytomegalovirus exposure and HLA in healthy donors. Assay used: immunoSEQ multiplex PCR; TCRdb lists only in-frame clones, some missing. The repertoire holds around 130,000 clones, about 61% seen once, with less than 2% in the top ten. Material for sequencing was PBMCs. The receptors come from a male donor in good health and CMV-seronegative. Both conserved end residues are part of each CDR3. Fields, in order: V gene, clone size, J gene, CDR3 length, D gene, CDR3 DNA, CDR3 protein. A D gene is named only where the DNA matches it firmly. A row's size may be missing; if present it is once, few, many or a size class.

TRBV6-5	NA	TRBJ1-1	13	NA	TGTGCCAGCAGTTCCCCGACAGCTTGGAAAGCTTTCTTT	CASSSPTAWKAFF
TRBV27	few	TRBJ2-7	13	NA	TGTGCCAGCAGTTTGCAAACAGGGTCCGAGCAGTACTTC	CASSLQTGSEQYF
TRBV7-8	NA	TRBJ1-3	16	NA	TGTGCCCGCAGCTTAGGACATGACCTTTTTGGAAACACCATATATTTT	CARSLGHDLFGNTIYF
TRBV2	once	TRBJ1-2	13	NA	TGTGCCCACCGAAGAGGGGGGGCAGAAGGCTACACCTTC	CAHRRGGAEGYTF
TRBV2	NA	TRBJ1-1	12	TRBD1	TGTGCCAGCAGTATAGGACAGGTGGTGGCTTTCTTT	CASSIGQVVAFF
TRBV19	NA	TRBJ1-5	14	TRBD1	TGTGCCAGTAGTCGGGACAGGGGGAATCAGCCCCAGCATTTT	CASSRDRGNQPQHF
TRBV7-6	few	TRBJ1-1	15	NA	TGTGCCAGCAGCCCCGCGACCACAGGAGCCACTGAAGCTTTCTTT	CASSPATTGATEAFF
TRBV7-9	NA	TRBJ1-4	15	TRBD1	TGTGCCAGCAGCTCCGCCGGGACAGGGAATGAAAAACTGTTTTTT	CASSSAGTGNEKLFF
TRBV4-2	NA	TRBJ1-5	15	NA	TGTGCCAGCAGCCAAGTTACGCAGGGCGAACAGCCCCAGCATTTT	CASSQVTQGEQPQHF
TRBV5-1	few	TRBJ1-6	15	NA	TGCGCCAGCAGCCCCTCGGGGGGGTCTAATTCACCCCTCCACTTT	CASSPSGGSNSPLHF
TRBV4-3	NA	TRBJ2-7	15	NA	TGCGCCAGCAGCCAAGAACAGGGAGACTCCTACGAGCAGTACTTC	CASSQEQGDSYEQYF
TRBV6-1	few	TRBJ1-4	12	NA	TGTGCCAGCAAGCGAAAGAATGAAAAACTGTTTTTT	CASKRKNEKLFF
TRBV4-3	NA	TRBJ1-6	17	NA	TGCGCCAGCAGCCAAGATTTGTCAGGGGAATATAATTCACCCCTCCACTTT	CASSQDLSGEYNSPLHF
TRBV7-8	NA	TRBJ1-1	13	NA	TGTGCCAGCAGCTCCTCAGAGGTCGCTGAAGCTTTCTTT	CASSSSEVAEAFF
TRBV18	NA	TRBJ1-3	15	NA	TGTGCCAGCTCACTAATGGAAAGCGCTGGAAACACCATATATTTT	CASSLMESAGNTIYF
TRBV19	few	TRBJ2-3	11	NA	TGTGCCAGTAGTAGTGCGGCTACGCAGTATTTT	CASSSAATQYF
TRBV7-9	NA	TRBJ2-1	12	TRBD2	TGTGCCAGCAGATCGGGGGGGACTGAGCAGTTCTTC	CASRSGGTEQFF
TRBV7-3	NA	TRBJ2-1	15	TRBD1	TGTGCCAGCAGCGTCGGGACAGGGTCGTGGAATGAGCAGTTCTTC	CASSVGTGSWNEQFF
TRBV18	NA	TRBJ1-5	17	TRBD1	TGTGCCAGCTCACCACAGTCTCCGGGGACAGGGGGACAGCCCCAGCATTTT	CASSPQSPGTGGQPQHF
TRBV7-2	few	TRBJ2-5	15	NA	TGTGCCAGCTGTCCCGGCGGGGGCTACCAAGAGACCCAGTACTTC	CASCPGGGYQETQYF
TRBV19	NA	TRBJ1-1	13	TRBD1	TGTGCCAGTAGTGGTACAGGGGCCACTGAAGCTTTCTTT	CASSGTGATEAFF
TRBV27	NA	TRBJ2-1	15	NA	TGTGCCAGCAGTTTAACTGGCAGGGGATACAATGAGCAGTTCTTC	CASSLTGRGYNEQFF
TRBV7-8	NA	TRBJ2-5	19	TRBD2	TGTGCCAGCAGTTCCGGACTAGCGGGGGGGCCGGGGAGGCAAGAGACCCAGTACTTC	CASSSGLAGGPGRQETQYF
TRBV18	NA	TRBJ2-1	15	TRBD2	TGTGCCAGCTCACCACGGTTAGCGGGGACCAATGAGCAGTTCTTC	CASSPRLAGTNEQFF
TRBV5-1	few	TRBJ1-1	13	NA	TGCGCCAGCACTATACAGGATAACACTGAAGCTTTCTTT	CASTIQDNTEAFF
TRBV6-1	NA	TRBJ1-1	15	TRBD1	TGTGCCAGCAGACCAACGGGACAGGCGAACACTGAAGCTTTCTTT	CASRPTGQANTEAFF
TRBV19	NA	TRBJ2-3	16	TRBD1	TGTGCCAGTAGTCCCACGGACAGGGGGCGCACAGATACGCAGTATTTT	CASSPTDRGRTDTQYF
TRBV20-1	few	TRBJ1-2	10	NA	TGCAGTGCTAGAAGGGGGGGCTACACCTTC	CSARRGGYTF
TRBV29-1	few	TRBJ1-5	12	NA	TGCAGCGTTGCCTTAGGGGAATCCCCCCAGCATTTT	CSVALGESPQHF
TRBV6-1	NA	TRBJ2-3	16	NA	TGTGCCAGCAGTGAATGGGGGGGGGCCACCACAGATACGCAGTATTTT	CASSEWGGATTDTQYF
TRBV28	NA	TRBJ2-2	13	NA	TGTGCCAGCAGTCGGACAAGCACCGGGGAGCTGTTTTTT	CASSRTSTGELFF
TRBV6-5	NA	TRBJ1-1	15	NA	TGTGCCAGCAGTTACTCGGGCACCATGAACACTGAAGCTTTCTTT	CASSYSGTMNTEAFF
TRBV7-3	NA	TRBJ1-5	16	NA	TGTGCCAGCGGCAAACACTCGCGGGTCTGCAATCAGCCCCAGCATTTT	CASGKHSRVCNQPQHF
TRBV9	NA	TRBJ2-3	15	TRBD2	TGTGCCAGCAGCCCGCGGGGGAACCGCGGGGATACGCAGTATTTT	CASSPRGNRGDTQYF
TRBV25-1	NA	TRBJ2-1	17	TRBD1	TGTGCCAGCAGTGTCCCTAGGGGGGACAGGGCCTCGGGTGGGCAGTTCTTC	CASSVPRGDRASGGQFF
TRBV28	few	TRBJ1-5	15	NA	TGTGCCAGCTCCTTTTCCGCCGGAGGCAATCAGCCCCAGCATTTT	CASSFSAGGNQPQHF
TRBV9	NA	TRBJ1-1	16	TRBD1	TGTGCCAGCAGCGTAGTGGAGGGGGCTTGGAACACTGAAGCTTTCTTT	CASSVVEGAWNTEAFF
TRBV5-6	NA	TRBJ1-3	15	NA	TGTGCCAGCAGCTGGGAGCGGGGGTCTGGAAACACCATATATTTT	CASSWERGSGNTIYF
TRBV5-5	few	TRBJ1-4	15	NA	TGTGCCAGCAGCTTGGCGGGGGATTCTAATGAAAAACTGTTTTTT	CASSLAGDSNEKLFF
TRBV6-5	NA	TRBJ1-5	16	NA	TGTGCCAGCAGTTACTCTTCCCTCGCCTACAATCAGCCCCAGCATTTT	CASSYSSLAYNQPQHF
TRBV6-1	NA	TRBJ1-2	15	TRBD1	TGTGCCAGCAGTGAATTTCCGGGACAGGCCTATGGCTACACCTTC	CASSEFPGQAYGYTF
TRBV5-1	NA	TRBJ2-5	15	NA	TGCGCCAGCAGCTTCTCGAACATACAGCAAGAGACCCAGTACTTC	CASSFSNIQQETQYF
TRBV7-8	NA	TRBJ1-6	20	TRBD1	TGTGCCAGCAGCTTAGACTGGGACAGCCAAATCCAGGATAGCAATTCACCCCTCCACTTT	CASSLDWDSQIQDSNSPLHF
TRBV7-2	NA	TRBJ2-3	16	NA	TGTGCCAGCAGCTTATATTACGGGAGAGGTACAGATACGCAGTATTTT	CASSLYYGRGTDTQYF
TRBV20-1	NA	TRBJ1-1	11	NA	TGCAGTGGGAGAGCGAACACTGAAGCTTTCTTT	CSGRANTEAFF
TRBV2	NA	TRBJ2-3	14	TRBD2	TGTGCCAGCAGTAGCGGGGGCGACACAGATACGCAGTATTTT	CASSSGGDTDTQYF
TRBV2	NA	TRBJ2-7	14	TRBD1	TGTGCCAGCAGTCACGGACAGGGGGCTCAAGAGCAGTACTTC	CASSHGQGAQEQYF
TRBV18	NA	TRBJ2-3	15	TRBD2	TGTGCCAGCTCACCTCTAGCGGGGTTCGCAGATACGCAGTATTTT	CASSPLAGFADTQYF
TRBV27	NA	TRBJ2-7	16	NA	TGTGCCACCCCTCACTTCCCGGCAGGGCAACGTAACGAGCAGTACTTC	CATPHFPAGQRNEQYF
TRBV28	NA	TRBJ1-5	15	NA	TGTGCCAGCAGCACTGACTCGTATCGCAATCAGCCCCAGCATTTT	CASSTDSYRNQPQHF
TRBV28	NA	TRBJ2-7	14	TRBD1	TGTGCCAGCAGTTTAAGGGACAGGTTCAACGAGCAGTACTTC	CASSLRDRFNEQYF
TRBV10-3	NA	TRBJ2-7	14	NA	TGTGCCATCATTCAGGGGCAGGGGTTTTACGAGCAGTACTTC	CAIIQGQGFYEQYF
TRBV19	few	TRBJ2-2	15	TRBD2	TGTGCCAGTAGCCGTGCGGGGGGCAATGACGGGGAGCTGTTTTTT	CASSRAGGNDGELFF
TRBV7-9	NA	TRBJ1-5	14	NA	TGTGCCAGCACCCCCAGTAATAGCAATCAGCCCCAGCATTTT	CASTPSNSNQPQHF
TRBV5-4	NA	TRBJ1-6	15	TRBD1	TGTGCCAGCAGCCTGGACAGGGGCTATAATTCACCCCTCCACTTT	CASSLDRGYNSPLHF
TRBV7-2	NA	TRBJ1-5	12	NA	TGTGCCAGCACCCTTCTCAATCAGCCCCAGCATTTT	CASTLLNQPQHF
TRBV7-3	NA	TRBJ1-2	13	NA	TGTGCCAGCAGCTTGGGCCTTAACTATGGCTACACCTTC	CASSLGLNYGYTF
TRBV5-6	few	TRBJ1-2	15	TRBD1	TGTGCCAGCAGCTTGATCGGAGACAGGGGGCGTGGCTACACCTTC	CASSLIGDRGRGYTF